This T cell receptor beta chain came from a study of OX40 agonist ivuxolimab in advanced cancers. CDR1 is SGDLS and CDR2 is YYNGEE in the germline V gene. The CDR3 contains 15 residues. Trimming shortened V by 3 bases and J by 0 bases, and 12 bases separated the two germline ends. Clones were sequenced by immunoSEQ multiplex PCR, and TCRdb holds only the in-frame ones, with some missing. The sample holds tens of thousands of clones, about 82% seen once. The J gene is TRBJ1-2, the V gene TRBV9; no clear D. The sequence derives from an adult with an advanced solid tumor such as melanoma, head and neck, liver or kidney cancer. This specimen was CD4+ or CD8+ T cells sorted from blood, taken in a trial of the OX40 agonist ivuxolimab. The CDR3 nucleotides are TGTGCCAGCAGCGAAGGGTTGCGAGCTAACTATGGCTACACCTTC. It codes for CASSEGLRANYGYTF. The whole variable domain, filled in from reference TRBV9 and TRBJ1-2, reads DSGVTQTPKHLITATGQRVTLRCSPRSGDLSVYWYQQSLDQGLQFLIQYYNGEERAKGNILERFSAQQFPDLHSELNLSSLELGDSALYFCASSEGLRANYGYTFGSGTRLTVV.